This TCR beta chain is from a study of vaccination effects on CD4 cells after COVID-19. Assay: immunoSEQ multiplex PCR; the TCRdb copy retains only in-frame clones and omits some. The sample has approximately 40,000 clones, 55% to 75% seen once. Expansion of antigen-specific CD4+ T cells with viral peptide pools was carried out by the ViraFEST assay before sequencing. With approximately ten days of culture completed, CD4+ T cells were isolated. None of the vaccinated had previously contracted SARS-CoV-2, and their nucleocapsid antibodies tested negative. In culture with approximately 10 IU/ml IL-2 and 9 to 10 ug/ml peptides, PBMC were grown at around 1.8 million per well. Worth noting for this clone: What it binds is not known.

Germline V gene data show CDR1 as MNHEY and CDR2 as SVGAGI. V gave up 4 bases and J gave up 3 bases; unmatched junction bases: 5. The CDR3 is 14 residues long. This receptor was identified in a human donor who received a COVID-19 vaccine. The chain uses TRBV6-5 and TRBJ1-2, with 7 nucleotides matching TRBD1. Specimen: CD4+ T cells from PBMCs cultured with SARS-CoV-2 spike peptides, collected before COVID-19 vaccination. The DNA of the CDR3 is TGTGCCAGCAGTTTGGCAGGGGGGGACTATGGCTACACCTTC. Its protein product is CASSLAGGDYGYTF.